The rows below give T cell receptor beta chains drawn from one sample of a study of shared clonotypes between healthy human individuals. The protocol was immunoSEQ multiplex PCR, while the TCRdb copy is restricted to in-frame clones and leaves out a portion. The data hold some 2.3 million clones, with approximately 93% observed a single time. Sequencing was done on a sample of naive CD4+ T cells from PBMCs. These receptors all stem from a man between 18 and 29 years old in good health. Some clones in this sample may be carry-over from other donors' samples. The CDR3 runs from the conserved cysteine through the conserved F or W. A D gene is named only where the DNA matches it firmly. The size entry is marked missing in some rows and otherwise reads once, few, many or a size class.

clone size	D gene	V gene	J gene	CDR3 DNA	CDR3 protein
-	-	TRBV5-8	TRBJ1-4	TGTGCCAGCAGCCCGATTCCAACTAATGAAAAACTGTTTTTT	CASSPIPTNEKLFF
-	TRBD1	TRBV5-1	TRBJ2-6	TGCGCCAGCAGCTTGACCGGACAGGGGACCGGGGCCAACGTCCTGACTTTC	CASSLTGQGTGANVLTF
-	-	TRBV2	TRBJ2-7	TGTGCCAGCAGTGAGCAGGGTACCTCCTACGAGCAGTACTTC	CASSEQGTSYEQYF
-	-	TRBV7-8	TRBJ2-5	TGTGCCAGCAGCCCTCTCATCCAACGGGAGTTGGGAGAGACCCAGTACTTC	CASSPLIQRELGETQYF
-	-	TRBV7-8	TRBJ2-5	TGTGCCAGCAGCTTGGGGTCCCTGGGCGAGACCCAGTACTTC	CASSLGSLGETQYF
-	TRBD1	TRBV4-1	TRBJ1-1	TGCGCCAGCAGCCAAGAGAAGGGGACAGGGCTTTCGGCTGAAGCTTTCTTT	CASSQEKGTGLSAEAFF
-	TRBD2	TRBV5-4	TRBJ2-2	TGTGCCAGCAGACCGGGACTAGTCGACGGGGAGCTGTTTTTT	CASRPGLVDGELFF
-	-	TRBV15	TRBJ1-2	TGTGCCACCAGCAGAGAGAACTATGGCTACACCTTC	CATSRENYGYTF
-	-	TRBV2	TRBJ2-2	TGTGCCAGCAGTGTCTACGGGGGCGGGGAGCTGTTTTTT	CASSVYGGGELFF
-	-	TRBV2	TRBJ2-7	TGTGCCAGCATGAATCCCCAGGGGAACGAGCAGTACTTC	CASMNPQGNEQYF
-	-	TRBV5-1	TRBJ2-1	TGCGCCAGCAGCTTCGGGAGTAACAATGAGCAGTTCTTC	CASSFGSNNEQFF
-	-	TRBV28	TRBJ2-6	TGTGCCAGCAGACCAGGGGTTGCAGGCGGGGCCAACGTCCTGACTTTC	CASRPGVAGGANVLTF
-	-	TRBV7-8	TRBJ1-5	TGTGCCAGCAGCCGCAGGGCAGACCCAAGTGGCAATCAGCCCCAGCATTTT	CASSRRADPSGNQPQHF
-	TRBD1	TRBV5-5	TRBJ1-5	TGTGCCAGCAGCCCTCTCGGACAGGGTCCTTATAGCAATCAGCCCCAGCATTTT	CASSPLGQGPYSNQPQHF
-	-	TRBV6-1	TRBJ2-3	TGTGCCAGCAGTGTTGGCAGGGGGGCTAGCACAGATACGCAGTATTTT	CASSVGRGASTDTQYF
once	TRBD2	TRBV5-1	TRBJ2-3	TGCGCCAGCAGCTTGGTTAGGACTAGCGCGGCTACGCAGTATTTT	CASSLVRTSAATQYF
-	-	TRBV7-8	TRBJ1-2	TGTGCCAGCAGCTTAGCGCGGGGCAGGGTGGATGGCTACACCTTC	CASSLARGRVDGYTF
-	-	TRBV7-2	TRBJ1-1	TGTGCCAGCAGCTTACCATCCTTAGGGGCGTCTGAAGCTTTCTTT	CASSLPSLGASEAFF
-	-	TRBV28	TRBJ1-5	TGTGCCAGCAGTTTGCGGCAGGGAATGTTTCAGCCCCAGCATTTT	CASSLRQGMFQPQHF
-	TRBD1	TRBV7-2	TRBJ2-5	TGTGCCAGCAGCTTGGCCGGGACAGGGTGGCAAGAGACCCAGTACTTC	CASSLAGTGWQETQYF
-	TRBD2	TRBV9	TRBJ2-1	TGTGCCAGCAGCGTAGCCCCCGGGACTATCCCGGGGTCCTCCTACAATGAGCAGTTCTTC	CASSVAPGTIPGSSYNEQFF
-	-	TRBV5-1	TRBJ2-1	TGCGCCAGCAGCTTGGCTCCCTCAGGGGAAGGGCAGTTCTTC	CASSLAPSGEGQFF
-	TRBD2	TRBV6-1	TRBJ2-5	TGTGCCAGCAGTGAAGCGCCCGGAGCGGGACAAGAGACCCAGTACTTC	CASSEAPGAGQETQYF
-	-	TRBV7-2	TRBJ1-5	TGTGCCAGCAGCCGGACAGTAAGCAATCAGCCCCAGCATTTT	CASSRTVSNQPQHF
-	-	TRBV28	TRBJ1-5	TGTGCCAGCAGTTTTGGGCAGGGGATCTTTGAGGATCAGCCCCAGCATTTT	CASSFGQGIFEDQPQHF
-	-	TRBV28	TRBJ2-3	TGTGCCAGCAGCCTCACAGGGATCCCAGATACGCAGTATTTT	CASSLTGIPDTQYF
-	TRBD2	TRBV28	TRBJ2-3	TGTGCCAGCAGTGCCGCGGGGGGATCGGATACGCAGTATTTT	CASSAAGGSDTQYF
-	-	TRBV18	TRBJ1-1	TGTGCCAGCTCACCAAATGCGAAGACTGAAGCTTTCTTT	CASSPNAKTEAFF
-	-	TRBV5-6	TRBJ2-3	TGTGCCAGCAGCTTGGTGGCAGGAAGCACAGATACGCAGTATTTT	CASSLVAGSTDTQYF
-	TRBD1	TRBV6-5	TRBJ2-7	TGTGCCAGCAGTTACTCACAGGGGGCCTACGAGCAGTACTTC	CASSYSQGAYEQYF
-	-	TRBV21-1	TRBJ2-2	TGTGCCAGCAGCAAAGTGAAGGGGTGGGCCGGGGAGCTGTTTTTT	CASSKVKGWAGELFF
once	-	TRBV28	TRBJ2-7	TGTGCCAGCAGTTTGATGTCTGGGGGGCAGGAGCAGTACTTC	CASSLMSGGQEQYF
once	-	TRBV6-5	TRBJ2-2	TGTGCCAGCAGTTACTTGTTTTCGGCGGCCGGGGAGCTGTTTTTT	CASSYLFSAAGELFF
-	TRBD1	TRBV9	TRBJ2-7	TGTGCCAGCAGCCACCGGGACAGGGGGTACGAGCAGTACTTC	CASSHRDRGYEQYF
-	TRBD2	TRBV5-1	TRBJ2-3	TGCGCCAGCAGCGTCCTAGCGGAAGGCACAGATACGCAGTATTTT	CASSVLAEGTDTQYF
-	-	TRBV5-1	TRBJ2-3	TGCGCCAGCAGCATCATACAGGGAAAGGGCACAGATACGCAGTATTTT	CASSIIQGKGTDTQYF
-	-	TRBV19	TRBJ2-1	TGTGCCTCTTGGGCGGGATCCTACAATGAGCAGTTCTTC	CASWAGSYNEQFF
-	-	TRBV5-1	TRBJ2-1	TGCGCCAGCAGCCCAACCACGTACAATGAGCAGTTCTTC	CASSPTTYNEQFF
-	TRBD2	TRBV10-1	TRBJ2-7	TGCGCCAGCAGTGAGTTGCCTAGCGGGAGGAGCAACTACGAGCAGTACTTC	CASSELPSGRSNYEQYF
-	-	TRBV28	TRBJ1-2	TGTGCCAGCAGTTTGACCCCGCGCCCAGGCTACACCTTC	CASSLTPRPGYTF
-	-	TRBV29-1	TRBJ1-3	TGCAGCGTTGTTACTTCCGGAAACACCATATATTTT	CSVVTSGNTIYF
-	TRBD2	TRBV10-2	TRBJ2-1	TGCGCCAGCAGAAGGGGACTAGCGACTTTCAACAATGAGCAGTTCTTC	CASRRGLATFNNEQFF
-	TRBD1	TRBV28	TRBJ1-1	TGTGCCAGCAGTCCAGGGGGGATGAACACTGAAGCTTTCTTT	CASSPGGMNTEAFF
-	-	TRBV7-9	TRBJ2-7	TGTGCCAGCAGCTTAGTACTAGCTGGTGAGCAGTACTTC	CASSLVLAGEQYF
-	TRBD2	TRBV25-1	TRBJ2-1	TGTGCCAGCAGACTAGCGGGAGGGCAGGGTGAGCAGTTCTTC	CASRLAGGQGEQFF
-	-	TRBV9	TRBJ2-7	TGTGCCAGCAGCCCCAGCTACGAGCAGTACTTC	CASSPSYEQYF
-	-	TRBV30	TRBJ1-4	TGTGCCTGGAGTCCCGCCAGGTCTAGACAGTTTGGGGAAAAACTGTTTTTT	CAWSPARSRQFGEKLFF
-	TRBD1	TRBV7-8	TRBJ1-2	TGTGCCAGCAGCTTATTAGGACAGGACCTCTCTACAGGGGCCTTC	CASSLLGQDLSTGAF
-	-	TRBV11-3	TRBJ2-1	TGTGCCAGCAGCTGGCGGAGCTCCTACAATGAGCAGTTCTTC	CASSWRSSYNEQFF
-	-	TRBV9	TRBJ2-5	TGTGCCAGCAGCTTATGGAGGGAGAGGGGCGAGACCCAGTACTTC	CASSLWRERGETQYF